This T cell receptor (beta chain) was sequenced in a study of PD-L1 blockade in urothelial cancer. TCRdb keeps only in-frame clones here, not all; method: immunoSEQ multiplex PCR. The sample shows roughly 40,000 clones, 88% of them seen only once. This CDR3 spans 17 amino acids. Germline CDR1 and CDR2: SGHVS and FQNEAQ. V was pared by 5 bases and J by 1 base, with 6 bases of the junction left unmatched. The time point denotes: pretreatment peripheral blood. This specimen was PBMCs, taken around atezolizumab (anti-PD-L1) treatment. V is TRBV7-8 and J is TRBJ2-2, with 11 positions matching TRBD1. The origin of this receptor is a donor at least 40 years old with urothelial cancer. The CDR3 protein is CASSPRTGGLNTGELFF. In DNA, the CDR3 is TGTGCCAGCAGCCCCCGGACAGGGGGCTTGAACACCGGGGAGCTGTTTTTT. The complete variable domain, with remaining parts taken from reference TRBV7-8 and TRBJ2-2, reads GAGVSQSPRYKVAKRGQDVALRCDPISGHVSLFWYQQALGQGPEFLTYFQNEAQLDKSGLPSDRFFAERPEGSVSTLKIQRTQQEDSAVYLCASSPRTGGLNTGELFFGEGSRLTVL.